This TCR beta chain was profiled in a study of graft-versus-host responses after intestinal transplantation. At the level of the study: Each recipient received anti-thymocyte globulin induction, then tacrolimus and steroids for 2 to 3 years. Study-wide findings and caveats: Recipient marrow contained GvH clones, some of which appeared first in ileum or blood.

Notes on this clone: Its antigen remains unknown.

The CDR3 is made up of 19 amino acids. CDR1 and CDR2 (germline): SGHAT, FQNNGV. Trimming cost V 4 bases and J 4 bases; bases outside gene matches: 16. Data came from immunoSEQ multiplex PCR; TCRdb stores just in-frame clones and leaves some out. The profile covers tens of thousands of clones, with roughly nine tenths appearing a single time and about 1.8% taken by the ten largest. Specimen: unstimulated CD8+ T cells sorted from spleen or lymph node cells, collected before transplant. V and J are TRBV11-2 and TRBJ2-1; 10 bases match TRBD2. This receptor was identified in a human donor who was the organ donor for an intestinal transplant. The CDR3 loop reads CASSYSMRIAGGLYNEQFF. The DNA of the CDR3 is TGTGCCAGCAGCTACTCGATGCGTATAGCGGGAGGATTGTACAATGAGCAGTTCTTC.